This TCR beta chain emerged from a study of Ad26.COV2.S vaccination and SARS-CoV-2 variants. Looking at the study overall: Intramuscularly, Ad26.COV2.S was given either once or twice, 56 days apart.

Turning to this clone: Its target is not known.

General study findings and limits: TCR breadth and depth analyses may have underestimated total T cell responses. Non-spike TCR breadth did not differ much between vaccine and placebo recipients.

Treatment described: around 19 received Ad26.COV2.S at low or high dose, single or two shots; about five received placebo; per-sample allocation not given. Each sample was drawn 63 days after the first injection (of vaccine or placebo). Libraries were prepared by immunoSEQ multiplex PCR; TCRdb keeps only in-frame clonotypes and omits some of them. The table records approximately 460,000 clones, roughly nine tenths of them present only once. The germline V gene encodes CDR1 KGHSH and CDR2 LQKENI. V lost 2 bases, J lost 3 bases, and 3 bases stayed unmatched. This CDR3 has 15 residues. The sample in question was peripheral blood, obtained in a trial of Ad26.COV2.S vaccine versus placebo. The sequence was collected from a person between 18 and 59 years old who received the Ad26.COV2.S COVID-19 vaccine or a placebo. The V and J genes are TRBV18 and TRBJ2-1; 8 nucleotides agree with TRBD2. As DNA, the CDR3 is TGTGCCAGCTCACCAGGAAGCGGGGGCTACAATGAGCAGTTCTTC. This codes for CASSPGSGGYNEQFF. The entire variable domain, with the rest obtained from reference TRBV18 and TRBJ2-1, is as follows: NAGVMQNPRHLVRRRGQEARLRCSPMKGHSHVYWYRQLPEEGLKFMVYLQKENIIDESGMPKERFSAEFPKEGPSILRIQQVVRGDSAAYFCASSPGSGGYNEQFFGPGTRLTVL.